This TCR beta chain was profiled in a study of blood T cell repertoires in COVID-19. The germline V and J ends were trimmed by 4 bases and 2 bases, with 17 bases remaining between them. CDR1 LNHDA and CDR2 SQIVND come from the germline V gene (reference sequence). The CDR3 length is 17 residues. TCRdb keeps only in-frame clones here, not all; method: immunoSEQ multiplex PCR. The data hold over 150,000 clones, with around 85% observed a single time. The TCR was taken from an elderly woman with COVID-19, enrolled during active disease. The gene calls are TRBV19 and TRBJ1-4; D remains unclear. The sequencing sample was made of peripheral blood. This CDR3 reads CASSSGFKVVTNEKLFF. The CDR3 DNA reads TGTGCCAGTAGTAGCGGATTCAAGGTGGTTACTAATGAAAAACTGTTTTTT.